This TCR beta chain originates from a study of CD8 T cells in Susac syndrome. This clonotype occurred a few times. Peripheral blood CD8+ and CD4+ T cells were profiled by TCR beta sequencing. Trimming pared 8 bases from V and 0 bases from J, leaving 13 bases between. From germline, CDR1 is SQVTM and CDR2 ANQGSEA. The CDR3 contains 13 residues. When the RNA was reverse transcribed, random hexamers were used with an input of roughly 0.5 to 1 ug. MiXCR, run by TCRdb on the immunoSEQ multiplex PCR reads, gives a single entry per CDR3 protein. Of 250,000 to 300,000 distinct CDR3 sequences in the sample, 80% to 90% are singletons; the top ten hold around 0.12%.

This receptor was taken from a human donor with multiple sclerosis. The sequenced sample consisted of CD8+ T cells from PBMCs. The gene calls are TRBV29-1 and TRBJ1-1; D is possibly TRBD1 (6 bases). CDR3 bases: TGCAGCATTCTAGGGGGTTTGAACACTGAAGCTTTCTTT. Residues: CSILGGLNTEAFF.